The sequence of this T cell receptor (beta chain) was determined in a study of cytomegalovirus exposure and HLA in healthy donors. General observations from the study: The authors enumerated over 150 TCR beta chains as linked to cytomegalovirus. In a later analysis, a missense DCLRE1C variant was linked to TCR beta V- and J-gene trimming.

The PCR ran on 60 Vbeta and 13 Jbeta primers. Profiled with immunoSEQ multiplex PCR; TCRdb holds only in-frame clones, not every one. The sample carries about 93,000 clones, around four fifths recorded once. CDR1 and CDR2 (germline): WSHSY, SAAADI. Trimming left V 2 bases short and J 7 bases short, with 18 bases between. The CDR3 has 16 amino acids. A word on this clone: What it binds is not known.

The sequencing input was PBMCs. The V call is TRBV10-2, the J call TRBJ1-5, with D possibly matching TRBD1 (5 bases). The TCR was taken from a woman in her 40s in good health and CMV-seronegative. The CDR3 DNA reads as TGCGCCAGCAGTGAGGCAAGGAGGAGGGCAGGGCAGCCCCAGCATTTT. Translated, it gives CASSEARRRAGQPQHF.